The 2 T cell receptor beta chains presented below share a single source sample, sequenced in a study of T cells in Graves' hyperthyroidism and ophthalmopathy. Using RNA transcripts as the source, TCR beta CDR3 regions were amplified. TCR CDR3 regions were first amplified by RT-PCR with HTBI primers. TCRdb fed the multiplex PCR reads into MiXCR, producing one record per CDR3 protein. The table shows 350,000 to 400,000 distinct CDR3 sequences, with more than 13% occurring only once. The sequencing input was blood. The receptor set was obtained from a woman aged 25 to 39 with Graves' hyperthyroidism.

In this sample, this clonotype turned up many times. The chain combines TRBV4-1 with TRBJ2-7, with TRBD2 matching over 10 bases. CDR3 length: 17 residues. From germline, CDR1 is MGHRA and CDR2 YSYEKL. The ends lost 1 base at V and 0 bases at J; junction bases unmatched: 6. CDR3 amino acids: CASSQGWASGSSYEQYF. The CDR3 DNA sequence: TGCGCCAGCAGCCAAGGTTGGGCTAGCGGGAGCTCCTACGAGCAGTACTTC.

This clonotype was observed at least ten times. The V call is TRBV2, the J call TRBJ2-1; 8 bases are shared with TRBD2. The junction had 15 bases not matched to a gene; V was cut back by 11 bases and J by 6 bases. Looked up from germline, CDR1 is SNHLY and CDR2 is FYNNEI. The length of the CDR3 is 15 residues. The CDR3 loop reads CAAGGVLQLGNEQFF. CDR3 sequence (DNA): TGTGCCGCGGGGGGAGTATTGCAATTAGGCAATGAGCAGTTCTTC.